This TCR beta chain was identified in a study of blood T cell repertoires in COVID-19. The study recruited people aged roughly 18 to 100 years across approximately 25 US areas. The protocol was immunoSEQ multiplex PCR, while the TCRdb copy is restricted to in-frame clones and leaves out a portion. The sample has around 300,000 clones, about 89% seen once. This clone was seen a handful of times. Sequenced input: PBMCs or T cells enriched from blood (not recorded which). The TCR sequence derives from a woman aged 25 to 39 who had recovered from COVID-19.

The CDR3 loop reads CASSISPGAVPEAFF. Written as DNA, the CDR3 is TGTGCCAGCAGTATTTCGCCAGGGGCTGTCCCTGAAGCTTTCTTT. The rearrangement joins TRBV28 to TRBJ1-1, with D possibly matching TRBD1 (6 bases). Germline V gene data show CDR1 as MDHEN and CDR2 as SYDVKM. This CDR3 contains 15 residues. The germline V and J ends were trimmed by 5 bases and 6 bases, with 19 bases remaining between them.